These 9 T cell receptor beta chains share one sample of origin, sequenced in a study of blood T cells in healthy people across ages. Through a sample-barcoded 5' primer and a J-beta primer mix, a second PCR was run for roughly 6 to 11 cycles. MiXCR, applied by TCRdb to the 5' RACE reads, yields one record per CDR3 protein. The data show 1.8 million or so distinct CDR3 sequences, with about two fifths seen just once and roughly 23% held by the top ten. Sequencing was performed on blood. The source of these receptors is a human donor in good health.

This clonotype was seen only a few times. V gene TRBV29-1 combines with J gene TRBJ2-4; D ambiguous. The closer fit of TRBJ2-7 to the DNA end suggests the J call may be wrong. Looked up from germline, CDR1 is SQVTM and CDR2 is ANQGSEA. The CDR3 spans 12 residues. For the CDR3, the DNA is TGCAGCGCCGCGGCCGGTCACTACGAGCAGTACTTC. Its translation: CSAAAGHYEQYF.

V is TRBV27 and J is TRBJ1-5; a possible D gene is TRBD1 (6 bases). The CDR3 has 16 residues. Germline CDR1 MNHEY, CDR2 SMNVEV (reference sequence). Trimming took off 10 bases at V and 4 bases at J, with 23 bases between the two ends. The CDR3 bases are TGTGCCACTCGTGTCTCGGGGGCGGGTGCGAATCAGCCCCAGCATTTT. Its translation is CATRVSGAGANQPQHF.

V is TRBV5-1 and J is TRBJ1-1, with D maybe TRBD1 (5 bases). The CDR3 covers 15 residues. CDR1 and CDR2 (germline): SGHRS, YFSETQ. Trimming pared 4 bases from V and 3 bases from J, leaving 16 bases between. CDR3 DNA sequence: TGCGCCAGCAGCCCGGACACCCGTCGATACACTGAAGCTTTCTTT. Translation: CASSPDTRRYTEAFF.

The table lists this clonotype with a few counts. The V call is TRBV20-1, the J call TRBJ2-5; D unclear. CDR3 length: 14 amino acids. V was clipped by 0 bases and J by 5 bases, with 13 bases between them. Germline V gene data show CDR1 as DFQATT and CDR2 as SNEGSKA (reference sequence). The CDR3 is CSARDLTLGETQYF. CDR3 in DNA: TGCAGTGCTAGAGATTTAACCCTCGGGGAGACCCAGTACTTC.

J is TRBJ2-4 and V is TRBV24-1; D ambiguous. This CDR3 comprises 16 residues. The ends were cut back, 2 bases at V and 1 base at J, with 11 bases in the middle. Germline values: CDR1 KGHDR, CDR2 SFDVKD. CDR3 coding DNA: TGTGCCACCAGTGATTCAACAACATACGCCAAAAACATTCAGTACTTC. This sequence encodes CATSDSTTYAKNIQYF.

J is TRBJ1-3 and V is TRBV10-3; D perhaps matches TRBD1 (5 bases). This CDR3 region has 15 residues. Germline V lookup: CDR1 ENHRY, CDR2 SYGVKD. The V end was cut by 6 bases, the J end by 0 bases, with 12 bases between. The CDR3 nucleotides read TGTGCCATCAGCCCGACAGATTACTCTGGAAACACCATATATTTT. Translated, it gives CAISPTDYSGNTIYF.

The chain couples TRBV20-1 to TRBJ2-1; D ambiguous. V gave up 5 bases and J gave up 8 bases, with 13 bases separating them. This CDR3 is 12 amino acids long. Germline-derived CDR1 and CDR2 are DFQATT and SNEGSKA (reference sequence). The CDR3 DNA is TGCAGTGCTTCTTGGGATGGCCATGAGCAGTTCTTC. Translated: CSASWDGHEQFF.

The gene calls are TRBV10-3 and TRBJ1-2; unclear D gene. Germline CDR1 ENHRY, CDR2 SYGVKD. This CDR3 contains 14 residues. V lost 6 bases, J lost 4 bases, and 15 bases lay in between. CDR3 protein: CAIREPLDLYGYTF. The CDR3 DNA follows: TGTGCCATCAGGGAGCCTCTTGACCTCTATGGCTACACCTTC.

The rearrangement uses TRBV28 and TRBJ1-2; 9 bases fit TRBD1. Looked up from germline, CDR1 is MDHEN and CDR2 is SYDVKM. This CDR3 comprises 15 residues. The J segment lost 5 bases and the V segment lost 8 bases, leaving 12 bases of the junction unmatched. The CDR3 loop reads CASRTPGQGTYGYTF. In DNA form, the CDR3 reads TGTGCCAGCCGGACACCGGGACAGGGCACGTATGGCTACACCTTC.